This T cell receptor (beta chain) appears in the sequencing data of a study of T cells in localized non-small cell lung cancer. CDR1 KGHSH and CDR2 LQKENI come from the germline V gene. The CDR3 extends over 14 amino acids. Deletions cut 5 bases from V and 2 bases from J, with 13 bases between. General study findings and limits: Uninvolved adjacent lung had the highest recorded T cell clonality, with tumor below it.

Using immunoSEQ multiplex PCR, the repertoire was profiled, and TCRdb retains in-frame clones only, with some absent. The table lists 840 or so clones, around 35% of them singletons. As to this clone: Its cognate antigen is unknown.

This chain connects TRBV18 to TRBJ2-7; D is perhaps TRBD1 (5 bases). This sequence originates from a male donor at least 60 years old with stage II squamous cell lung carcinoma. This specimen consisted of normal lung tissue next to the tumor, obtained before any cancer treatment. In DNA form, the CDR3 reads TGTGCCAGCTCAGATCCCGACAGTCCCTACGAGCAGTACTTC. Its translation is CASSDPDSPYEQYF.